The clone carrying this TCR beta chain has only one observation. Its antigen is undetermined. Germline-derived CDR1 and CDR2 are DFQATT and SNEGSKA (reference sequence). Trimming pared 5 bases from V and 5 bases from J, leaving 6 bases between. The CDR3 consists of 10 residues. This entry is derived from a study of cytomegalovirus exposure and HLA in healthy donors. Study at large: A subsequent analysis reported that the 95 to 150 validation repertoires were produced on the same platform that had also been used for the roughly 710 first-cohort repertoires.

Measured with immunoSEQ multiplex PCR; TCRdb has only the in-frame clones, and not every one. Here the sample spans approximately 81,000 clones, 90% to 95% being singletons. The study's findings and limits: Three chains linked to CMV were shown in vitro to be specific for CMV antigens.

The sequence was collected from a man aged 18 to 29 in good health and CMV-seronegative. What was sequenced was PBMCs. This chain connects TRBV20-1 to TRBJ1-1; possible D gene TRBD1, 6 bases. CDR3 region: CSAGQTEAFF. The CDR3 DNA reads as TGCAGTGCTGGACAGACTGAAGCTTTCTTT.